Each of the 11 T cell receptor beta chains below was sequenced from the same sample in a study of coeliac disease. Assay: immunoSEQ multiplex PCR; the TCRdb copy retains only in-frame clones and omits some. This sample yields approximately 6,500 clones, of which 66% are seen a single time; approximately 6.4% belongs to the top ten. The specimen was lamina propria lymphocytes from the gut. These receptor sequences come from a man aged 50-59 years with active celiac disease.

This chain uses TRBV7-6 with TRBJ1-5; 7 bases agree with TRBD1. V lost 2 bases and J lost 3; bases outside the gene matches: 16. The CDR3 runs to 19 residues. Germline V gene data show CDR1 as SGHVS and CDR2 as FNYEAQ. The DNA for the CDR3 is TGTGCCAGCAGCTTATCTGGGAGACAGGGAGAGATCGACAATCAGCCCCAGCATTTT. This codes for CASSLSGRQGEIDNQPQHF.

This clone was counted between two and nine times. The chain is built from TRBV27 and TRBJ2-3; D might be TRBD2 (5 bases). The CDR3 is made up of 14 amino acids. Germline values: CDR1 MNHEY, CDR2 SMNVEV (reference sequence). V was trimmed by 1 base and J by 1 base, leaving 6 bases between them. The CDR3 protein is CASSLWERTDTQYF. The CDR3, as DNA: TGTGCCAGCAGTTTATGGGAGCGCACAGATACGCAGTATTTT.

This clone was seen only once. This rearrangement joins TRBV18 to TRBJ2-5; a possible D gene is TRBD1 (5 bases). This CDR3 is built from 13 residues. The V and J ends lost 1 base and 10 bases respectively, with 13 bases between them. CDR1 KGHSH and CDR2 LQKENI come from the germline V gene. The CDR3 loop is CASSPRQSKDQYF. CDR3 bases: TGTGCCAGCTCACCACGACAGTCCAAGGACCAGTACTTC.

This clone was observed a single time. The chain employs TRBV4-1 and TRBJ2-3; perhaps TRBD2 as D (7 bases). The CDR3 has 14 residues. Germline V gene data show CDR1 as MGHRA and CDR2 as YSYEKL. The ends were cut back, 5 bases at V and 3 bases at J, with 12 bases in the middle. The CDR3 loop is CASSFGGATDTQYF. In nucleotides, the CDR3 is TGCGCCAGCAGCTTTGGGGGGGCAACAGATACGCAGTATTTT.

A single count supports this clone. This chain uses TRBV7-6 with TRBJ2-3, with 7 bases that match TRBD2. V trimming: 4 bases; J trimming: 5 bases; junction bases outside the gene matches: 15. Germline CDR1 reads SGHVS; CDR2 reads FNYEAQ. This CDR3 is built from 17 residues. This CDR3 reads CASSSGLLASGGDTQYF. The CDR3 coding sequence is TGTGCCAGCAGCTCGGGACTACTGGCTTCGGGGGGAGATACGCAGTATTTT.

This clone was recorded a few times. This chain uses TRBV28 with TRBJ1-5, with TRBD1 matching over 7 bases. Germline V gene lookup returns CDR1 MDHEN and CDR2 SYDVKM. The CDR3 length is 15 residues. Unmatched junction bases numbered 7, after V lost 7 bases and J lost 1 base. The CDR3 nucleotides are TGTGCCAGCACCAACTACAGGGGAAGCAATCAGCCCCAGCATTTT. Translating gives CASTNYRGSNQPQHF.

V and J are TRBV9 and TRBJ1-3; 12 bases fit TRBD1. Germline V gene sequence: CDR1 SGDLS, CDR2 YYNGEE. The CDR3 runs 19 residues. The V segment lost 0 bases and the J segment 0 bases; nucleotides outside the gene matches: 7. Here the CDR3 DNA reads TGTGCCAGCAGCGTAGTCGGGACAGGGGGCTCGAGCTCTGGAAACACCATATATTTT. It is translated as CASSVVGTGGSSSGNTIYF.

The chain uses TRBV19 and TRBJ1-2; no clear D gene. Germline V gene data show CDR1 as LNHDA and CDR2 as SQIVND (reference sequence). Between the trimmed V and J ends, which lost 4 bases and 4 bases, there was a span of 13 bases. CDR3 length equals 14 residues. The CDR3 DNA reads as TGTGCCAGTAGTAACTCAGCCGGAGGCTATGGCTACACCTTC. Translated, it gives CASSNSAGGYGYTF.

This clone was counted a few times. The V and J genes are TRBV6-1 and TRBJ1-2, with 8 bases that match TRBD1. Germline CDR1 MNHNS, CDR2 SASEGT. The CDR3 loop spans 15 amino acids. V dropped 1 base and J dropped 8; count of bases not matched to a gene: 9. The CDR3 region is CASSEEGGRGQGYTF. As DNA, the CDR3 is TGTGCCAGCAGTGAAGAGGGCGGCAGGGGGCAAGGCTACACCTTC.

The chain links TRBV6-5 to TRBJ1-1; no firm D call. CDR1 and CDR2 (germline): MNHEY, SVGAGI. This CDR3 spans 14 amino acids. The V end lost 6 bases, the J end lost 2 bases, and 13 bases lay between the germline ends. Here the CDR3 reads CASSPRRINTEAFF. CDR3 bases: TGTGCCAGCAGCCCCCGGCGGATAAACACTGAAGCTTTCTTT.

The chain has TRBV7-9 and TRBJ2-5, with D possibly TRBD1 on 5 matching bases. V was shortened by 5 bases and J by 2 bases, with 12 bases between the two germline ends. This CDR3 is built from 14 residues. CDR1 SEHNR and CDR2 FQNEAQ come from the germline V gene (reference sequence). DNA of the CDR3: TGTGCCAGCAGCCCATGGACAAATCAAGAGACCCAGTACTTC. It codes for CASSPWTNQETQYF.